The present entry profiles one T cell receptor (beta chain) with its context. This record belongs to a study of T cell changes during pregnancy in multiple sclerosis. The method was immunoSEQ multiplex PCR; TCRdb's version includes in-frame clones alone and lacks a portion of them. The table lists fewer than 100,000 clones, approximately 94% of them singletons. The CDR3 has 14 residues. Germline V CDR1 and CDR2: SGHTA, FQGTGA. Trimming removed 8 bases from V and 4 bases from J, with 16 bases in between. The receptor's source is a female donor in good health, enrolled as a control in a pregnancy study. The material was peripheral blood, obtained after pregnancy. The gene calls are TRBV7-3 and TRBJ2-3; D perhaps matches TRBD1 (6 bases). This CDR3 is CASGTGSGADTQYF. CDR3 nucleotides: TGTGCCAGCGGCACGGGGTCAGGGGCAGATACGCAGTATTTT. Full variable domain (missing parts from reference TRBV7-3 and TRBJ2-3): GAGVSQTPSNKVTEKGKYVELRCDPISGHTALYWYRQSLGQGPEFLIYFQGTGAADDSGLPNDRFFAVRPEGSVSTLKIQRTERGDSAVYLCASGTGSGADTQYFGPGTRLTVL.